This T cell receptor beta chain appears in the sequencing data of a study of control samples from healthy donors and cancer patients. From germline, CDR1 is SGHNT and CDR2 YENEEA. Deletions cut 2 bases from V and 6 bases from J, with 7 bases between. This CDR3 is 12 amino acids long. Only in-frame clones appear in the TCRdb table, and some are missing; sequencing was by immunoSEQ multiplex PCR. The profile covers about 120,000 clones, with around nine tenths appearing a single time and roughly 12% taken by the ten largest. This chain uses TRBV11-3 with TRBJ1-1; D is unresolved. The specimen sequenced was blood. The clonotype was recovered from a man aged 25-45 years in good health. The CDR3 here is CASSLSRAEAFF. The DNA of the CDR3 is TGTGCCAGCAGCTTATCAAGGGCTGAAGCTTTCTTT. Complete variable domain (other parts from reference TRBV11-3 and TRBJ1-1): EAGVVQSPRYKIIEKKQPVAFWCNPISGHNTLYWYLQNLGQGPELLIRYENEEAVDDSQLPKDRFSAERLKGVDSTLKIQPAELGDSAVYLCASSLSRAEAFFGQGTRLTVV.